These 19 T cell receptor beta chains were sequenced from one sample in a study of Tregs in tolerant kidney transplant recipients. TCRdb's table, derived via immunoSEQ multiplex PCR, lists solely in-frame clones and lacks some. The table lists more than 45,000 clones, with roughly 0.85% in the top ten. The sequencing here drew on CD4+ T cells from blood, taken before the transplant. The source of these receptors is a human donor who received a combined kidney and bone marrow transplant.

Concerning this clone itself: The CDR3 end is not reached by the read, which stops 3 residues before it; the germline J gene fills it in. The chain joins TRBV18 to TRBJ2-3, with 7 nucleotides matching TRBD2. V was clipped by 6 bases and J by 2 bases; unmatched bases: 2. This CDR3 contains 13 residues. Looked up from germline, CDR1 is KGHSH and CDR2 is LQKENI. The sequenced part of the CDR3 DNA is TGTGCCAGCTCGGGGGGGAACACAGATACG. Its protein product is CASSGGNTDT. In full, the CDR3 reads CASSGGNTDTQYF.

A note on this clone: The DNA ends 3 residues before the CDR3 does, and the rest of the CDR3 is filled in from the germline J gene. The rearrangement links TRBV5-1 to TRBJ2-3, with D maybe TRBD1 (6 bases). Germline loops: CDR1 SGHRS, CDR2 YFSETQ. There are 15 residues in the CDR3. Trimming removed 4 bases at V and 0 bases at J, with 12 bases between. The part of the CDR3 DNA that was read is TGCGCCAGCAGCCGAGATGGACAGAGCACAGATACG. Encoded protein: CASSRDGQSTDT. The full CDR3 is CASSRDGQSTDTQYF.

Notes on this clone: The read gets to within 3 residues of the CDR3 end, and the germline J gene fills in the rest. The genes are TRBV12-3 or TRBV12-4 and TRBJ2-3; D may be TRBD1 (5 bases). V lost 7 bases and J lost 1, with 12 bases in between. The CDR3 covers 14 residues. Partial CDR3 DNA: TGTGCCAGCAATGACAGAAGCCGCACAGATACG. Encoded protein: CASNDRSRTDT. The complete CDR3 reads CASNDRSRTDTQYF.

On this clone: The read gets to within 3 residues of the CDR3 end, and the germline J gene fills in the rest. The rearrangement links TRBV20-1 to TRBJ1-4, with 8 bases lining up with TRBD1. This CDR3 region has 14 residues. The germline V gene has CDR1 DFQATT and CDR2 SNEGSKA (reference sequence). Trimming at V came to 6 bases and at J to 4 bases, leaving 7 bases not matched to a gene. The CDR3 DNA, read in part, is TGCAGTGCCGGGGGACAGGAGGGTAATGAAAAA. It codes for CSAGGQEGNEK. The full-length CDR3 reads as CSAGGQEGNEKLFF.

Concerning this clone itself: The CDR3 extends 3 residues past the end of the read, so its final part is completed from the germline J gene. V and J are TRBV7-9 and TRBJ2-3; no definite D call. The CDR3 has 12 residues. Trimming took off 5 bases at V and 0 bases at J, with 3 bases between the two ends. Germline V gene data show CDR1 as SEHNR and CDR2 as FQNEAQ (reference sequence). CDR3 loop: CASSPSTDTQYF. The DNA read from the CDR3 is TGTGCCAGCAGCCCTAGCACAGATACG. The full variable domain, completed using reference TRBV7-9 and TRBJ2-3, is DTGVSQNPRHKITKRGQNVTFRCDPISEHNRLYWYRQTLGQGPEFLTYFQNEAQLEKSRLLSDRFSAERPKGSFSTLEIQRTEQGDSAMYLCASSPSTDTQYFGPGTRLTVL.

Comments on this clone: The read is 3 residues too short to cover the CDR3 end, so that end is filled in from the germline J gene. This chain joins TRBV7-6 and TRBJ2-3; unclear D gene. Looked up from germline, CDR1 is SGHVS and CDR2 is FNYEAQ. The ends were cut back, 5 bases at V and 1 base at J, with 7 bases in the middle. The CDR3 loop spans 13 amino acids. The sequenced CDR3 bases are TGTGCCAGCAGCATTAGTGGCACAGATACG. This gives the protein CASSISGTDT. The whole CDR3 is CASSISGTDTQYF.

About this clone itself: The read gets to within 3 residues of the CDR3 end, and the germline J gene fills in the rest. The chain has TRBV2 and TRBJ1-5; no clear D gene. The CDR3 is 13 residues long. Trimming cost V 3 bases and J 6 bases, with 9 bases left between them. Germline assignment: CDR1 SNHLY and CDR2 FYNNEI. This CDR3 reads CASSESVGQPQHF. The part of the CDR3 DNA that was read is TGTGCCAGCAGTGAGTCTGTCGGTCAGCCC.

In the case of this clone: The read comes to an end 3 residues before the CDR3 does, leaving the germline J gene to fill in the end. The chain couples TRBV20-1 to TRBJ2-1; 12 bases line up with TRBD2. The V gene's germline CDR1 is DFQATT and CDR2 SNEGSKA (reference sequence). The V and J ends lost 5 bases and 6 bases, in that order; junction bases with no gene match: 23. There are 20 residues in the CDR3. CDR3 protein: CSARSTVMTSGRPGGNEQFF. Partial CDR3 DNA: TGCAGTGCTCGCTCGACTGTGATGACTAGCGGGAGACCCGGGGGCAATGAG.

The CDR3 reads CASSLGPDWTSYEQYF. The covered CDR3 bases are TGTGCCAGCAGCTTGGGTCCGGACTGGACGTCCTACGAG. The chain is built from TRBV5-4 and TRBJ2-7; perhaps TRBD2 as D (5 bases). The DNA ends 3 residues before the CDR3 does, and the rest of the CDR3 is filled in from the germline J gene. The CDR3 consists of 16 residues. Germline loops: CDR1 SGHNT, CDR2 YYREEE (reference sequence). Trimming shortened V by 0 bases and J by 1 base, and 14 bases separated the two germline ends. The full variable domain, with the rest looked up from reference TRBV5-4 and TRBJ2-7, is ETGVTQSPTHLIKTRGQQVTLRCSSQSGHNTVSWYQQALGQGPQFIFQYYREEENGRGNFPPRFSGLQFPNYSSELNVNALELDDSALYLCASSLGPDWTSYEQYFGPGTRLTVT.

Partial CDR3 DNA: TGCGCCAGCAACTATGGAGGAACCGGGGAG. Its translation is CASNYGGTGE. The full-length CDR3 reads as CASNYGGTGELFF. This rearrangement joins TRBV5-1 to TRBJ2-2; D is possibly TRBD2 (5 bases). Coverage ceases 3 residues before the CDR3 finishes, and the germline J gene fills in the end. Germline V gives CDR1 SGHRS, CDR2 YFSETQ. This CDR3 contains 13 residues. Trimming removed 6 bases at V and 5 bases at J, with 11 bases between.

With respect to this clone: The read ends 3 residues shy of where the CDR3 ends; the end is completed using the germline J gene. The chain couples TRBV11-3 to TRBJ2-3; a possible D gene is TRBD2 (5 bases). V gave up 5 bases and J gave up 2 bases, with 11 bases separating them. The CDR3 extends over 14 amino acids. The germline CDR1 and CDR2 sequences are SGHNT and YENEEA. The sequenced CDR3 bases are TGTGCCAGCAGCCGAGGGCCGCCCACAGATACG. Protein product: CASSRGPPTDT. The whole CDR3 reads CASSRGPPTDTQYF. The full variable domain, completed using reference TRBV11-3 and TRBJ2-3, is EAGVVQSPRYKIIEKKQPVAFWCNPISGHNTLYWYLQNLGQGPELLIRYENEEAVDDSQLPKDRFSAERLKGVDSTLKIQPAELGDSAVYLCASSRGPPTDTQYFGPGTRLTVL.

To note about this clone: The CDR3 end lies 3 residues beyond the end of the read and is filled in from the germline J gene. V and J are TRBV5-4 and TRBJ2-7, with 10 positions matching TRBD2. J was trimmed by 4 bases and V by 4 bases; bases with no gene match: 8. Germline CDR1 and CDR2: SGHNT and YYREEE (reference sequence). This CDR3 comprises 15 residues. The CDR3 here is CASSPGTSVSYEQYF. The CDR3 DNA, read in part, is TGTGCCAGCAGCCCCGGGACTAGCGTTTCATACGAG.

A word on this clone: The read gets to within 3 residues of the CDR3 end, and the germline J gene fills in the rest. The rearrangement uses TRBV7-9 and TRBJ2-7; 10 bases map to TRBD2. J lost 5 bases, V lost 3 bases, and 4 bases had no gene match. Germline V gives CDR1 SEHNR, CDR2 FQNEAQ (reference sequence). There are 14 residues in the CDR3. The sequenced part of the CDR3 DNA is TGTGCCAGCAGCTTTTCAGCGGGAGGGGACGAG. Translated: CASSFSAGGDE. The whole CDR3 protein reads CASSFSAGGDEQYF.

Remarks on this clone: The read ends 3 residues before the CDR3 terminus; that terminus is restored from the germline J gene. The rearrangement links TRBV2 to TRBJ2-2; D ambiguous. The length of the CDR3 is 12 residues. Deletions cut 4 bases from V and 7 bases from J, with 7 bases between. Per the germline V gene, CDR1 is SNHLY and CDR2 is FYNNEI. CDR3 amino acids: CASSGLYGELFF. CDR3 bases read: TGTGCCAGCAGTGGACTTTACGGGGAG.

About this clone itself: The read comes to an end 3 residues before the CDR3 does, leaving the germline J gene to fill in the end. This chain joins TRBV2 and TRBJ1-4; 7 positions agree with TRBD1. The CDR3 is 15 residues long. From germline, CDR1 is SNHLY and CDR2 FYNNEI. V lost 2 bases and J lost 7; bases outside the gene matches: 7. The CDR3 sequence: CASSELTGDSEKLFF. The part of the CDR3 DNA that was read is TGTGCCAGCAGTGAACTTACAGGGGATTCTGAAAAA.

The CDR3 here is CASSTYRASSYNSPLHF. The covered CDR3 bases are TGTGCCAGTAGTACCTACAGGGCGAGCTCCTATAATTCACCC. V is TRBV19 and J is TRBJ1-6, with a tentative D call TRBD1 (6 bases). The read gets to within 3 residues of the CDR3 end, and the germline J gene fills in the rest. Germline loops: CDR1 LNHDA, CDR2 SQIVND (reference sequence). The V end was cut by 4 bases, the J end by 0 bases, with 13 bases between. The CDR3 has 17 residues.

Details on this clone: The read falls 3 residues short of the CDR3 end, and the missing part is taken from the germline J gene. The rearrangement joins TRBV11-1 to TRBJ2-5; 8 nucleotides align to TRBD1. Germline CDR1 reads SGHAT; CDR2 reads FQDESV (reference sequence). J lost 4 bases, V lost 2 bases, and 6 bases had no gene match. CDR3 size: 15 residues. The CDR3: CASSLWTGTPETQYF. Incomplete CDR3 DNA: TGTGCCAGCAGCTTATGGACAGGGACCCCAGAGACC. The full variable domain, with the rest looked up from reference TRBV11-1 and TRBJ2-5, is EAEVAQSPRYKITEKSQAVAFWCDPISGHATLYWYRQILGQGPELLVQFQDESVVDDSQLPKDRFSAERLKGVDSTLKIQPAELGDSAMYLCASSLWTGTPETQYFGPGTRLLVL.

On this clone itself: The read stops 3 residues short of the end of the CDR3; the missing end is completed from the germline J gene. The rearrangement uses TRBV10-3 and TRBJ2-7; maybe TRBD2 (5 bases). With 5 bases removed from V and 4 bases from J, the gap between germline ends came to 9 bases. Germline assignment: CDR1 ENHRY and CDR2 SYGVKD. This CDR3 has 12 residues. CDR3 protein: CAISSGEYEQYF. The sequenced part of the CDR3 DNA is TGTGCCATCAGTTCCGGGGAATACGAG.

This clone registers medium-sized by frequency. With the read ending 3 residues before the CDR3 end, the germline J gene is used to fill in that end. The rearrangement links TRBV6-2 or TRBV6-3 to TRBJ2-7; TRBD1 aligns across 9 bases. CDR3 length: 15 amino acids. After removal of 6 bases from V and 3 bases from J, the junction contained 9 bases not matched to a gene. The germline CDR1 and CDR2 sequences are MNHEY and SVGEGT. The CDR3 DNA, read in part, is TGTGCCAGCAGCCCTACCGGGACAGGGTACTACGAG. The encoded protein is CASSPTGTGYYE. The whole CDR3 sequence is CASSPTGTGYYEQYF.